These 10 T cell receptor beta chains came from one sample sequenced in a study of T cell responses to AZD1222 COVID-19 vaccine. TCRdb's table, derived via immunoSEQ multiplex PCR, lists solely in-frame clones and lacks some. This table holds 130,000 to 150,000 clones, 85% to 90% found once. This specimen consisted of peripheral blood, obtained on day 0 of AZD1222 vaccination. Receptors were obtained from an adult in good health.

J is TRBJ1-4 and V is TRBV29-1; D is unresolved. Germline CDR1 SQVTM, CDR2 ANQGSEA. CDR3 size: 13 residues. Trimming removed 5 bases at V and 0 bases at J, with 7 bases between. CDR3 nucleotides: TGCAGCGTTTTGGTGGCAACTAATGAAAAACTGTTTTTT. Residues: CSVLVATNEKLFF.

The table lists this clone with a count of one. The rearrangement joins TRBV5-4 to TRBJ2-5, with TRBD2 matching over 10 bases. Germline V lookup: CDR1 SGHNT, CDR2 YYREEE (reference sequence). V gave up 4 bases and J gave up 2 bases; unmatched junction bases: 5. CDR3 length: 15 amino acids. Here the CDR3 DNA reads TGTGCCAGCAGCCCCAGCGGGGGGGATCAAGAGACCCAGTACTTC. Encoded protein: CASSPSGGDQETQYF.

V usage is TRBV18 and J usage is TRBJ2-5; no reliable D call. The CDR3 spans 13 residues. Trimming cost V 4 bases and J 6 bases, with 12 bases left between them. Germline lookup yields CDR1 KGHSH and CDR2 LQKENI. The CDR3 loop reads CASSRPEQKTQYF. The CDR3, as DNA: TGTGCCAGCTCACGACCCGAACAAAAGACCCAGTACTTC.

This chain connects TRBV30 to TRBJ1-1; D is unresolved. Germline assignment: CDR1 GTSNPN and CDR2 SVGIG (reference sequence). The CDR3 contains 11 residues. V was cut by 2 bases and J by 12 bases, with 13 bases left in between. This chain's CDR3 is CAWSRETRTFF. The CDR3 nucleotides are TGTGCCTGGAGTCGGGAGACTCGAACTTTCTTT.

V is TRBV5-1 and J is TRBJ2-2, with D unclear. The CDR3 has 15 residues. The ends were cut back, 5 bases at V and 3 bases at J, with 14 bases in the middle. The germline gives CDR1 SGHRS, CDR2 YFSETQ. The CDR3 here is CASRGRPLDTGELFF. The CDR3 DNA reads TGCGCCAGCAGGGGCCGGCCCTTGGACACCGGGGAGCTGTTTTTT.

The rearrangement joins TRBV10-3 to TRBJ1-2; 7 bases are shared with TRBD1. Germline V gene data show CDR1 as ENHRY and CDR2 as SYGVKD. After removal of 4 bases from V and 2 bases from J, the junction contained 10 bases not matched to a gene. This CDR3 comprises 16 residues. This chain's CDR3 is CAISVGRGDWNYGYTF. The CDR3 DNA reads TGTGCCATCAGTGTCGGCAGGGGGGATTGGAACTATGGCTACACCTTC.

J is TRBJ2-1 and V is TRBV6-5; 12 bases map to TRBD2. Germline V gene data show CDR1 as MNHEY and CDR2 as SVGAGI. V trimming: 0 bases; J trimming: 10 bases; junction bases outside the gene matches: 7. The CDR3 has 16 amino acids. Written as DNA, the CDR3 is TGTGCCAGCAGTTACTCCCCGGCTAGCGGGAGGGACGAGCAGTTCTTC. Protein: CASSYSPASGRDEQFF.

The rearrangement links TRBV5-1 to TRBJ1-2; a weak D match, TRBD1 (5 bases). Per the germline V gene, CDR1 is SGHRS and CDR2 is YFSETQ. The CDR3 contains 15 residues. The V end lost 2 bases, the J end lost 3 bases, and 14 bases lay between the germline ends. CDR3 amino acids: CASSLASQGYYGYTF. In DNA, the CDR3 is TGCGCCAGCAGCTTAGCCTCTCAGGGCTACTATGGCTACACCTTC.

The rearrangement joins TRBV15 to TRBJ1-4; D is unresolved. CDR1 LNHNV and CDR2 YYDKDF come from the germline V gene (reference sequence). This CDR3 has 16 amino acids. V was trimmed by 0 bases and J by 5 bases, leaving 13 bases between them. The CDR3: CATSRDHASGNEKLFF. CDR3 coding DNA: TGTGCCACCAGCAGAGATCACGCCAGTGGAAATGAAAAACTGTTTTTT.

V is TRBV3-1 (or the pseudogene TRBV3-2) and J is TRBJ2-7; 8 bases line up with TRBD1. Trimming at V came to 0 bases and at J to 5 bases, leaving 9 bases not matched to a gene. The germline CDR1 and CDR2 sequences are LGHDT and YNNKEL (reference sequence). The CDR3 extends over 16 amino acids. In DNA, the CDR3 is TGTGCCAGCAGCCAAGACTGGGGACAGGAAAAACACGAGCAGTACTTC. This encodes CASSQDWGQEKHEQYF.